This T cell receptor beta chain was recorded in a study of T cells in Graves' hyperthyroidism and ophthalmopathy. Study-wide points: Separating ophthalmopathy from stable hyperthyroidism was achieved by a 13 V-J model. Ophthalmopathy got predicted by the model a median approximately six months before its onset.

Lactation, pregnancy, other autoimmune disease or uncontrolled infection excluded patients. Authors of the study amplified TCR beta CDR3 regions from RNA transcripts. An initial round of RT-PCR targeting the TCR CDR3 relied on the HTBI primer set. TCRdb analysed the multiplex PCR reads with MiXCR anew, one entry per CDR3 protein. The profile shows a few hundred thousand distinct CDR3 sequences, approximately 16% of them singletons. This clonotype was seen many times. The antigen is undetermined. Trimming removed 3 bases from V and 5 bases from J, with 11 bases in between. This CDR3 has 13 amino acids. Germline V gives CDR1 KGHSH, CDR2 LQKENI.

This sequence was found in a woman between 45 and 65 years old with Graves' hyperthyroidism that later progressed to Graves' ophthalmopathy. The chain is built from TRBV18 and TRBJ2-7; no clear D gene. What was sequenced was blood. In nucleotides, the CDR3 is TGTGCCAGCTCACCGGGGATTGGGGACGAGCAGTACTTC. Protein sequence: CASSPGIGDEQYF.